This T cell receptor beta chain was captured by sequencing in a study of cytomegalovirus exposure and HLA in healthy donors. At the level of the study: Findings of an earlier analysis included some 120 million unique TCR beta sequences from 180 million or so T cells. General study results and limits: Association of a missense DCLRE1C variant with TCR beta V- and J-gene trimming was reported in a later analysis.

13 Jbeta primers and 60 Vbeta primers were used for the PCR. TCRdb keeps only in-frame clones here, not all; method: immunoSEQ multiplex PCR. This table holds around 170,000 clones, 79% found once. The CDR3 consists of 13 residues. V dropped 2 bases and J dropped 5 bases, with 11 bases sitting between them. Germline lookup yields CDR1 SGHKS and CDR2 YYEKEE (reference sequence). Notes on this clone: Antigen: not known.

This TCR came from a middle-aged woman in good health and CMV-seronegative. Sample: PBMCs. The genes are TRBV5-5 and TRBJ2-7; TRBD1 might be the D (5 bases). As DNA, the CDR3 is TGTGCCAGCAGCTTTTTTTCAGGGAACGAGCAGTACTTC. Protein sequence: CASSFFSGNEQYF.